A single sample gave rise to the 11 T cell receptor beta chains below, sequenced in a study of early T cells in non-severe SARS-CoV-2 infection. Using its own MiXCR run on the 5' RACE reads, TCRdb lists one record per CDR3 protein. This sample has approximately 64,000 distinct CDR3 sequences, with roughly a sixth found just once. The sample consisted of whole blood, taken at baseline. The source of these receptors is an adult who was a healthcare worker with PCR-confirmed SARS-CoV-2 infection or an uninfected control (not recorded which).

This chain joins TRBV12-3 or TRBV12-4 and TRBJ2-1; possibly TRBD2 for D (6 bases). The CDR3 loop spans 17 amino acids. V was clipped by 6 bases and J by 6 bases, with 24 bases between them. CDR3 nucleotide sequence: TGTGCCAGCAGCCGATCGCCGGGACTCGGCAGACTCAATGAGCAGTTCTTC. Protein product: CASSRSPGLGRLNEQFF.

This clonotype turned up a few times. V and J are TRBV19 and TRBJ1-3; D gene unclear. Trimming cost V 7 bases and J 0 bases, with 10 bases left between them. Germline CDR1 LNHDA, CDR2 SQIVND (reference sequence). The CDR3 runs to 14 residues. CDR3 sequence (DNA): TGTGCCAGTACACCGGGGAGCTCTGGAAACACCATATATTTT. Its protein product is CASTPGSSGNTIYF.

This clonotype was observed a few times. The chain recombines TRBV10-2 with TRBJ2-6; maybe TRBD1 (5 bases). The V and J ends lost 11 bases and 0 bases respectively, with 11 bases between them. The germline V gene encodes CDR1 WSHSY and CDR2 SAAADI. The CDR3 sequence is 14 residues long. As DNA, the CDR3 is TGCGCCGGGGCCGAAAACTCTGGGGCCAACGTCCTGACTTTC. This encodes CAGAENSGANVLTF.

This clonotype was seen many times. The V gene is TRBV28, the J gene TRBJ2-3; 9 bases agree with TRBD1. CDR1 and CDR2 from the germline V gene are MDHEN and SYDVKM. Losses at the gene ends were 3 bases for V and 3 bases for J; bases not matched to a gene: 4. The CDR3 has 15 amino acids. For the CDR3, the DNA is TGTGCCAGCAGTTTCGGACAGGGGAGGACAGATACGCAGTATTTT. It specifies CASSFGQGRTDTQYF.

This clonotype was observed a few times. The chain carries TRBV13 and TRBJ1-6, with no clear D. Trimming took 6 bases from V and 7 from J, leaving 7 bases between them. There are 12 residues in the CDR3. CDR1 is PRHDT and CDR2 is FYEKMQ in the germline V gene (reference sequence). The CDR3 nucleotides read TGTGCCAGCAGGTCCACGAATTCACCCCTCCACTTT. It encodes CASRSTNSPLHF.

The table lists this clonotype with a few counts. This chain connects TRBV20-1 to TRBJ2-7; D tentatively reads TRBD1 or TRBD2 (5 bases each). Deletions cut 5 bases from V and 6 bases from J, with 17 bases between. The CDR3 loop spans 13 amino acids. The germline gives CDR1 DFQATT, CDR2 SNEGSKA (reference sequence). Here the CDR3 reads CSAVRVGAFEQYF. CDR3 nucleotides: TGCAGTGCTGTTAGAGTCGGGGCTTTCGAGCAGTACTTC.

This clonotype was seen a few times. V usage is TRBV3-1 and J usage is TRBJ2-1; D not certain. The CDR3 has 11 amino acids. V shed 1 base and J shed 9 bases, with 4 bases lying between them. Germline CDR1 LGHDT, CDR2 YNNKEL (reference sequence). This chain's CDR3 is CASSQVSEQFF. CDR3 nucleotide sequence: TGTGCCAGCAGCCAAGTTAGTGAGCAGTTCTTC.

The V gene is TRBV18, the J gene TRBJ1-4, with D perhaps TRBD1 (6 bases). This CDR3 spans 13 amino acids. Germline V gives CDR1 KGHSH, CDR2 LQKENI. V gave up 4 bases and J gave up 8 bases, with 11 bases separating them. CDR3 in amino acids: CASSRAQGEKLFF. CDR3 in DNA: TGTGCCAGCTCACGCGCTCAGGGGGAAAAACTGTTTTTT.

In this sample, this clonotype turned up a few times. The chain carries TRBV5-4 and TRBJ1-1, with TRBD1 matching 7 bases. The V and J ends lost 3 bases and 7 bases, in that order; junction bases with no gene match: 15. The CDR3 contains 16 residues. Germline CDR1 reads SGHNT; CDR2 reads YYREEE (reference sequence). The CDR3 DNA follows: TGTGCCAGCAGCTATAGGAGACAGGGAAAACTTTTTGAAGCTTTCTTT. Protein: CASSYRRQGKLFEAFF.

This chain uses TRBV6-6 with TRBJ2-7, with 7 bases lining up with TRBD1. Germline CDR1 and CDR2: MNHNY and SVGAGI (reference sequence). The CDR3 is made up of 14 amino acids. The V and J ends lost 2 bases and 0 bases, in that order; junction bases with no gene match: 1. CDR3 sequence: CASSYQGDSYEQYF. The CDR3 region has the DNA TGTGCCAGCAGTTACCAGGGGGACTCCTACGAGCAGTACTTC.

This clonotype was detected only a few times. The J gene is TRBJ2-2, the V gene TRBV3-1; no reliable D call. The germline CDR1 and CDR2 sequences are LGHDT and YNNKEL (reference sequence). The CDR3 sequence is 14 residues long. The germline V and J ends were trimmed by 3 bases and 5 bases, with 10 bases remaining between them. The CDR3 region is CASSQRTVTGELFF. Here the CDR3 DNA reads TGTGCCAGCAGCCAGCGGACGGTAACCGGGGAGCTGTTTTTT.